Presented here are 9 T cell receptor beta chains from one specimen sequenced in a study of T cell changes during pregnancy in multiple sclerosis. The repertoire was sequenced with immunoSEQ multiplex PCR; TCRdb's copy has only in-frame clones and lacks some. The table includes about 80,000 clones, about 90% detected once. The sequencing here drew on peripheral blood, taken before pregnancy. All receptors come from a female donor with multiple sclerosis, enrolled in a pregnancy study.

V usage is TRBV7-3 and J usage is TRBJ2-3, with 10 bases aligning to TRBD2. V gave up 3 bases and J gave up 2 bases; unmatched junction bases: 5. There are 16 residues in the CDR3. Looked up from germline, CDR1 is SGHTA and CDR2 is FQGTGA. As DNA, the CDR3 is TGTGCCAGCAGCTTGGCTAGCGGGGGTTTCACAGATACGCAGTATTTT. This encodes CASSLASGGFTDTQYF.

The chain joins TRBV18 to TRBJ2-5; 10 positions match TRBD1. The ends lost 4 bases at V and 4 bases at J; junction bases unmatched: 3. Germline assignment: CDR1 KGHSH and CDR2 LQKENI. The CDR3 has 14 residues. This chain's CDR3 is CASSLGQGGETQYF. DNA for the CDR3: TGTGCCAGCTCACTTGGACAGGGGGGAGAGACCCAGTACTTC.

On this clone: One junction end disagrees with the germline gene, perhaps due to a read error. V usage is TRBV27 and J usage is TRBJ1-1, with D perhaps matching TRBD1 (6 bases). CDR3 length: 11 amino acids. Germline V lookup: CDR1 MNHEY, CDR2 SMNVEV (reference sequence). The CDR3 nucleotides read TGTGCCAGCAGTCAAGGGGGATCGCAGACGTTT. Protein sequence: CASSQGGSQTF.

The chain is built from TRBV6-1 and TRBJ1-1, with TRBD1 matching 8 bases. Trimming removed 4 bases from V and 4 bases from J; junction bases left unmatched: 14. Germline CDR1 MNHNS, CDR2 SASEGT. This CDR3 spans 17 amino acids. In DNA form, the CDR3 reads TGTGCCAGCAGTGGAAAACAGGGGGTCTCCCAGGGCACTGAAGCTTTCTTT. Translated, it gives CASSGKQGVSQGTEAFF.

This chain links TRBV5-4 with TRBJ1-5; D is unclear. Trimming cost V 0 bases and J 5 bases, with 9 bases left between them. CDR3 length equals 14 residues. CDR1 and CDR2 (germline): SGHNT, YYREEE (reference sequence). The CDR3 DNA reads TGTGCCAGCAGCTTGGGAGGGCTGGATCAGCCCCAGCATTTT. Translated, it gives CASSLGGLDQPQHF.

J is TRBJ2-1 and V is TRBV15; D remains ambiguous. The CDR3 runs 12 residues. Germline loops: CDR1 LNHNV, CDR2 YYDKDF (reference sequence). The ends were cut back, 1 base at V and 15 bases at J, with 13 bases in the middle. CDR3 nucleotide sequence: TGTGCCACCAGCAGAGGCCAAGCTGGTGGGTTCTTC. It is translated as CATSRGQAGGFF.

V gene TRBV15 combines with J gene TRBJ2-7; TRBD2 aligns across 9 bases. V was clipped by 0 bases and J by 0 bases; unmatched bases: 6. From germline, CDR1 is LNHNV and CDR2 YYDKDF (reference sequence). This CDR3 region has 17 residues. CDR3 nucleotide sequence: TGTGCCACCAGCAGAGATCAAGTAGCGGGGGCCTCCTACGAGCAGTACTTC. This translates into CATSRDQVAGASYEQYF. Based on the CDR3 plus reference TRBV15 and TRBJ2-7, the full variable domain is DAMVIQNPRYQVTQFGKPVTLSCSQTLNHNVMYWYQQKSSQAPKLLFHYYDKDFNNEADTPDNFQSRRPNTSFCFLDIRSPGLGDTAMYLCATSRDQVAGASYEQYFGPGTRLTVT.

This clone was recorded a few times. The V gene is TRBV29-1, the J gene TRBJ2-3, with TRBD2 matching over 9 bases. The trim removed 6 bases at V and 0 bases at J, leaving 10 bases unmatched. Germline CDR1 SQVTM, CDR2 ANQGSEA. The CDR3 runs to 16 residues. The CDR3 DNA reads TGCAGCGTGCGAACCACTAGCGGGCGTAGCACAGATACGCAGTATTTT. This gives the protein CSVRTTSGRSTDTQYF.

V and J are TRBV5-6 and TRBJ1-2; no reliable D call. Trimming cost V 1 base and J 3 bases, with 10 bases left between them. Germline V lookup: CDR1 SGHDT, CDR2 YYEEEE. The CDR3 has 14 amino acids. CDR3: CASSLLSGYYGYTF. The CDR3 nucleotides are TGTGCCAGCAGCTTGCTATCAGGCTACTATGGCTACACCTTC. Using reference TRBV5-6 and TRBJ1-2 for the parts outside the CDR3, the full variable domain is DAGVTQSPTHLIKTRGQQVTLRCSPKSGHDTVSWYQQALGQGPQFIFQYYEEEERQRGNFPDRFSGHQFPNYSSELNVNALLLGDSALYLCASSLLSGYYGYTFGSGTRLTVV.